The clone carrying this TCR beta chain appeared a few times. The sample comes from a study of early T cells in non-severe SARS-CoV-2 infection. Study-wide context: Chains were unpaired, as sequencing was done on bulk RNA from unsorted whole blood.

Each single cDNA molecule received a unique molecular identifier. TCRdb used MiXCR to reprocess the 5' RACE reads, holding one entry per CDR3 protein. The sample includes just over 80,000 distinct CDR3 sequences, roughly 15% of them seen just once. The V end lost 6 bases, the J end lost 1 base, and 9 bases lay between the germline ends. Germline CDR1 is DFQATT and CDR2 is SNEGSKA (reference sequence). The CDR3 spans 13 residues. Sequences were obtained from whole blood. The rearrangement joins TRBV20-1 to TRBJ1-4; D call uncertain. This clonotype originated in an adult who was a healthcare worker with PCR-confirmed SARS-CoV-2 infection or an uninfected control (not recorded which). DNA for the CDR3: TGCAGTGCAAGTGGGGAAACTAATGAAAAACTGTTTTTT. Translation gives CSASGETNEKLFF.